The 22 T cell receptor beta chains listed next were all sequenced from one sample in a study of graft-versus-host responses after intestinal transplantation. Antigens of these TCRs are unknown. The assay was immunoSEQ multiplex PCR, and TCRdb's table has in-frame clones only and misses some. The sample includes under 100,000 clones, around 80% of them seen just once. Material: unstimulated CD4+ T cells sorted from spleen or lymph node cells, obtained before intestinal transplant. The receptors here all came from a human donor who received an intestinal transplant.

V and J are TRBV15 and TRBJ1-5; the match to TRBD1 covers 7 bases. CDR3 length equals 15 residues. Trimming took 3 bases from V and 11 from J; bases not matched to a gene: 13. CDR1 and CDR2 (germline): LNHNV, YYDKDF (reference sequence). CDR3 sequence: CATSSDPGPGGTQHF. In DNA, the CDR3 is TGTGCCACCAGCAGTGATCCGGGGCCAGGGGGGACCCAGCATTTT. The full variable domain, completed using reference TRBV15 and TRBJ1-5, is DAMVIQNPRYQVTQFGKPVTLSCSQTLNHNVMYWYQQKSSQAPKLLFHYYDKDFNNEADTPDNFQSRRPNTSFCFLDIRSPGLGDTAMYLCATSSDPGPGGTQHFGDGTRLSIL.

The chain employs TRBV11-1 and TRBJ2-1, with 10 nucleotides matching TRBD1. The J segment lost 7 bases and the V segment lost 6 bases, leaving 9 bases of the junction unmatched. CDR1 is SGHAT and CDR2 is FQDESV in the germline V gene (reference sequence). The CDR3 loop spans 15 amino acids. The CDR3 DNA reads as TGTGCCAGCAGGCCACCGGGACAGGGGAGAAATGAGCAGTTCTTC. Amino acids: CASRPPGQGRNEQFF. Drawing the rest from reference TRBV11-1 and TRBJ2-1, the complete variable domain is EAEVAQSPRYKITEKSQAVAFWCDPISGHATLYWYRQILGQGPELLVQFQDESVVDDSQLPKDRFSAERLKGVDSTLKIQPAELGDSAMYLCASRPPGQGRNEQFFGPGTRLTVL.

The chain has TRBV10-3 and TRBJ2-5; D is perhaps TRBD2 (7 bases). Germline lookup yields CDR1 ENHRY and CDR2 SYGVKD. CDR3 size: 12 residues. Trimming took 11 bases from V and 5 from J, leaving 15 bases between them. The chain's CDR3 is CAVGGPGETQYF. CDR3 DNA: TGTGCCGTCGGGGGGCCAGGGGAGACCCAGTACTTC.

The chain is built from TRBV2 and TRBJ2-5; D gene unclear. Germline CDR1 SNHLY, CDR2 FYNNEI. The CDR3 runs to 14 residues. Trimming shortened V by 2 bases and J by 2 bases, and 9 bases separated the two germline ends. CDR3 loop: CASSERQVQETQYF. In DNA, the CDR3 is TGTGCCAGCAGTGAAAGGCAGGTTCAAGAGACCCAGTACTTC.

The chain links TRBV5-1 to TRBJ2-3; a weak D match, TRBD2 (6 bases). The V and J ends lost 4 bases and 4 bases respectively, with 16 bases between them. Germline lookup yields CDR1 SGHRS and CDR2 YFSETQ. CDR3 length equals 15 residues. As DNA, the CDR3 is TGCGCCAGCAGCAAGGGACTCCCTAGCGCAGATACGCAGTATTTT. Its translation is CASSKGLPSADTQYF.

This chain uses TRBV15 with TRBJ2-5; 7 bases align to TRBD2. The DNA matches TRBJ2-7 better at its end, which makes the J call doubtful. The CDR3 has 15 residues. Germline V gene lookup returns CDR1 LNHNV and CDR2 YYDKDF (reference sequence). The CDR3 here is CATSRGLPSGYEQYF. CDR3 sequence (DNA): TGTGCCACCAGCAGAGGACTCCCTAGCGGCTACGAGCAGTACTTC.

This chain joins TRBV9 and TRBJ2-7; 8 nucleotides line up with TRBD1. V lost 2 bases to trimming and J lost 6 bases; unmatched junction nucleotides: 4. This CDR3 spans 13 amino acids. Germline CDR1 reads SGDLS; CDR2 reads YYNGEE. CDR3 bases: TGTGCCAGCAGCGTCCGCGGACAGGGCGAGCAGTACTTC. This encodes CASSVRGQGEQYF.

The chain carries TRBV19 and TRBJ1-2, with TRBD1 matching over 7 bases. The CDR3 is 13 amino acids. V shed 6 bases and J 3 bases; nucleotides not matched to a gene: 4. Germline V gives CDR1 LNHDA, CDR2 SQIVND (reference sequence). The CDR3 sequence is CASRTGQYYGYTF. The CDR3 bases are TGTGCCAGTAGGACGGGACAGTACTATGGCTACACCTTC.

The J gene is TRBJ2-7, the V gene TRBV6-1; no definite D call. Germline V gene data show CDR1 as MNHNS and CDR2 as SASEGT. The length of the CDR3 is 15 residues. V dropped 0 bases and J dropped 2 bases, with 11 bases sitting between them. CDR3 residues: CASSEAHGLTYEQYF. DNA of the CDR3: TGTGCCAGCAGTGAAGCGCATGGCTTAACCTACGAGCAGTACTTC.

The V and J genes are TRBV5-1 and TRBJ2-1; 12 bases are a match to TRBD2. Unmatched junction bases numbered 6, after V lost 2 bases and J lost 9 bases. The CDR3 length is 15 residues. The germline CDR1 and CDR2 sequences are SGHRS and YFSETQ. CDR3 region: CASSFQTSGGVEQFF. The CDR3 DNA follows: TGCGCCAGCAGCTTCCAGACTAGCGGGGGAGTTGAGCAGTTCTTC.

This clone was seen only once. The rearrangement joins TRBV7-2 to TRBJ1-5, with D hard to call. This CDR3 is built from 13 residues. With 5 bases removed from V and 4 bases from J, the gap between germline ends came to 9 bases. In germline, CDR1 is SGHTA, CDR2 FQGNSA. In nucleotides, the CDR3 is TGTGCCAGCAGCCAAGACACAAATCAGCCCCAGCATTTT. This gives the protein CASSQDTNQPQHF.

V and J are TRBV7-3 and TRBJ2-1; 10 bases map to TRBD2. The trim removed 5 bases at V and 9 bases at J, leaving 7 bases unmatched. The CDR3 consists of 14 residues. Germline assignment: CDR1 SGHTA and CDR2 FQGTGA. The CDR3 DNA is TGTGCCAGCAGCATCAGGACTAGCGGAAGTGAGCAGTTCTTC. Translating gives CASSIRTSGSEQFF. Using reference TRBV7-3 and TRBJ2-1 for the parts outside the CDR3, the full variable domain is GAGVSQTPSNKVTEKGKYVELRCDPISGHTALYWYRQSLGQGPEFLIYFQGTGAADDSGLPNDRFFAVRPEGSVSTLKIQRTERGDSAVYLCASSIRTSGSEQFFGPGTRLTVL.

The rearrangement uses TRBV5-1 and TRBJ1-1; no definite D call. CDR1 is SGHRS, CDR2 YFSETQ, per germline. This CDR3 is 14 amino acids long. Trimming shortened V by 4 bases and J by 0 bases, and 10 bases separated the two germline ends. In DNA, the CDR3 is TGCGCCAGCAGCCCCCAGGATTTGAACACTGAAGCTTTCTTT. Translating it yields CASSPQDLNTEAFF.

The J gene is TRBJ2-6, the V gene TRBV5-1; D perhaps matches TRBD1 (6 bases). CDR3 length equals 15 residues. V lost 4 bases and J lost 1, with 9 bases in between. From germline, CDR1 is SGHRS and CDR2 YFSETQ. The CDR3 loop reads CASSIDRSGANVLTF. The CDR3 region has the DNA TGCGCCAGCAGCATTGACAGGTCTGGGGCCAACGTCCTGACTTTC.

In the case of this clone: Other DNA variants within this sample encode the same CDR3. The chain uses TRBV5-4 and TRBJ2-2; D unresolved. Trimming pared 0 bases from V and 5 bases from J, leaving 11 bases between. This CDR3 comprises 15 residues. Germline V gives CDR1 SGHNT, CDR2 YYREEE (reference sequence). In DNA, the CDR3 is TGTGCCAGCAGCTTGGATAGAACTTCGACCGGGGAGCTGTTTTTT. Its protein is CASSLDRTSTGELFF.

This clone has just a few counts. V gene TRBV2 combines with J gene TRBJ2-5; D perhaps matches TRBD1 (5 bases). The CDR3 covers 16 residues. The V and J ends lost 6 bases and 2 bases respectively, with 19 bases between them. Germline V gene lookup returns CDR1 SNHLY and CDR2 FYNNEI. CDR3 bases: TGTGCCAGCAGGGGGCAGGGTGGGTACTGGCAAGAGACCCAGTACTTC. Protein: CASRGQGGYWQETQYF.

The chain links TRBV5-8 to TRBJ1-2, with a possible D match to TRBD1 (5 bases). V lost 0 bases and J 10 bases, leaving 19 bases between the germline ends. The CDR3 length is 15 residues. The germline CDR1 and CDR2 sequences are SGHTS and YDEGEE. The CDR3 here is CASSLAGRAPWYYTF. Written as DNA, the CDR3 is TGTGCCAGCAGCTTGGCCGGCAGGGCACCCTGGTACTACACCTTC.

The chain recombines TRBV6-8 with TRBJ2-3, with 7 bases that match TRBD1. The J segment lost 3 bases and the V segment lost 6 bases, leaving 12 bases of the junction unmatched. The CDR3 consists of 16 residues. Germline V gene data show CDR1 as MNHGY and CDR2 as SAAAGT. CDR3: CASSRPDREFTDTQYF. DNA of the CDR3: TGTGCCAGCAGCCGACCCGACAGGGAGTTTACAGATACGCAGTATTTT.

V usage is TRBV6-6 and J usage is TRBJ2-3; TRBD1 matches 9 bases. The CDR3 runs 15 residues. The junction had 6 bases not matched to a gene; V was cut back by 6 bases and J by 2 bases. Germline values: CDR1 MNHNY, CDR2 SVGAGI (reference sequence). The CDR3 nucleotides read TGTGCCAGCAGACCGGGGACAGGGAACACAGATACGCAGTATTTT. It encodes CASRPGTGNTDTQYF.

This rearrangement joins TRBV15 to TRBJ2-3; D not certain. Trimming took off 5 bases at V and 3 bases at J, with 3 bases between the two ends. CDR1 is LNHNV and CDR2 is YYDKDF in the germline V gene (reference sequence). CDR3 length: 11 residues. The CDR3: CATSYTDTQYF. The CDR3, as DNA: TGTGCCACCAGCTATACAGATACGCAGTATTTT.

V gene TRBV7-8 combines with J gene TRBJ2-7; D is undetermined. CDR1 SGHVS and CDR2 FQNEAQ come from the germline V gene. Trimming shortened V by 6 bases and J by 8 bases, and 14 bases separated the two germline ends. The CDR3 is made up of 12 amino acids. CDR3 sequence reads: CASRKDEAQQYF. The CDR3 DNA is TGTGCCAGCAGAAAAGACGAGGCGCAGCAGTACTTC.

The rearrangement joins TRBV5-1 to TRBJ1-1; tentative D call: TRBD1 (5 bases). This CDR3 is 14 amino acids long. Germline CDR1 and CDR2: SGHRS and YFSETQ. Trimming took 5 bases from V and 3 from J, leaving 14 bases between them. CDR3 sequence (DNA): TGCGCCAGCAGTTCTGGGGGGGTTTACACTGAAGCTTTCTTT. It translates to CASSSGGVYTEAFF. Variable domain in full (rest from reference TRBV5-1 and TRBJ1-1): KAGVTQTPRYLIKTRGQQVTLSCSPISGHRSVSWYQQTPGQGLQFLFEYFSETQRNKGNFPGRFSGRQFSNSRSEMNVSTLELGDSALYLCASSSGGVYTEAFFGQGTRLTVV.